The source of this T cell receptor beta chain is a study of blood T cell repertoires in COVID-19. Overall study context: Researchers got acute and convalescent COVID-19 samples from the United States, Italy and Spain.

Germline V lookup: CDR1 SGHRS, CDR2 YFSETQ. The V end lost 4 bases, the J end lost 0 bases, and 12 bases lay between the germline ends. This CDR3 has 15 amino acids. Source study methods: Reference gene primer amplification gave estimated nucleated cell counts. Repertoires were generated with immunoSEQ multiplex PCR, while TCRdb's copy carries only in-frame clones and drops some. That table furnishes V, J and clone size, whereas the DNA furnished D and trimming. The repertoire includes 160,000 or so clones, more than 75% of them detected once, and roughly 9.1% sits in the top ten. The clonotype was recovered from a woman in her seventies with acute or convalescent COVID-19. Sequenced material: peripheral blood. The chain employs TRBV5-1 and TRBJ2-3, with a tentative D call TRBD2 (6 bases). This CDR3 is CASSGGDTSTDTQYF. DNA of the CDR3: TGCGCCAGCAGCGGAGGGGATACTAGCACAGATACGCAGTATTTT.